The clone carrying this T cell receptor beta chain was observed a single time. Its antigen is undetermined. The time point was: after dendritic cell vaccination, including at tumor progression/relapse. All glioblastoma patients lacked an isocitrate dehydrogenase mutation. Blood PBMC samples: pre-vaccination, two weeks post third vaccination, and at tumor progression. This sample was included in a study of glioma-infiltrating T cells after dendritic cell vaccination. Overall study results and limits: Few patients contributed both blood and tumor specimens.

The germline CDR1 and CDR2 sequences are SGHVS and FQNEAQ. This CDR3 region has 16 residues. The ends lost 4 bases at V and 2 bases at J; junction bases unmatched: 9. Profiled with immunoSEQ multiplex PCR; TCRdb holds only in-frame clones, not every one. The data contain around 78,000 clones, around 87% of them singletons. This material consisted of blood, taken after dendritic cell vaccination. This clonotype was sampled from a human donor with glioblastoma. The V call is TRBV7-8, the J call TRBJ2-7; the match to TRBD1 covers 9 bases. This chain's CDR3 is CASSWNRGPGTYEQYF. The CDR3 DNA sequence: TGTGCCAGCAGCTGGAACAGGGGGCCCGGGACCTACGAGCAGTACTTC.